There are many counts of the clone carrying this T cell receptor (beta chain). Its antigen remains unidentified. This record comes from a study of T cell repertoires in cytomegalovirus infection. The CDR3 is made up of 16 amino acids. Germline V CDR1 and CDR2: SGHTA, FQGNSA. V dropped 1 base and J dropped 0; count of bases not matched to a gene: 5. Study results and limitations: The ex vivo response showed dominance by HLA-C-restricted CMV-specific TCR beta clonotypes. Identification of carriers of CMV plus the relevant HLA was achieved through cumulative public TCR beta family frequency.

TCRdb called the reads again in MiXCR, with one record for every CDR3 protein. This sample has about 260,000 distinct CDR3 sequences, with 9.1% found just once. The material sequenced was PBMCs. The chain carries TRBV7-2 and TRBJ1-2; 7 nucleotides match TRBD1. The sequence derives from a human donor in good health (CMV status not recorded). Some clones in this sample may be carry-over from other donors' samples. For the CDR3, the DNA is TGTGCCAGCAGCTTAGTAGGGGGCGGTTCTAACTATGGCTACACCTTC. It is translated as CASSLVGGGSNYGYTF.